A single sample is the source of the 27 T cell receptor beta chains below, sequenced in a study of long-term antiretroviral therapy in people with HIV. With survey level as its setting, the immunoSEQ assay was v3.0. The data were produced by immunoSEQ multiplex PCR, yet TCRdb's version contains in-frame clones alone and is incomplete. The repertoire holds 30,000 to 40,000 clones, with 83% as singletons. Sequencing was performed on unsorted PBMCs, taken 0.4 years before starting antiretroviral therapy. These receptors all come from a man younger than 30 with HIV.

The chain combines TRBV4-1 with TRBJ2-7; 7 bases are a match to TRBD2. CDR3 length equals 17 residues. J gave up 12 bases and V 0 bases, and 20 bases lay outside the gene matches. The germline V gene encodes CDR1 MGHRA and CDR2 YSYEKL. CDR3 amino acids: CASSQEEPTSKGNNMYF. The CDR3 coding sequence is TGCGCCAGCAGCCAAGAAGAACCGACTAGCAAGGGAAATAATATGTACTTC.

By sample fraction, this clone is medium-sized. The V call is TRBV5-6, the J call TRBJ1-1; tentatively, D is TRBD1 (6 bases). Germline lookup yields CDR1 SGHDT and CDR2 YYEEEE. The CDR3 has 17 residues. V was pared by 2 bases and J by 0 bases, with 17 bases between. DNA for the CDR3: TGTGCCAGCAGCTTTGGATCCCCGGGGGGCTTGAACACTGAAGCTTTCTTT. This codes for CASSFGSPGGLNTEAFF.

On this clone itself: One end of the junction varies from germline; a read error may be responsible. V gene TRBV19 combines with J gene TRBJ2-2; TRBD1 aligns across 7 bases. Germline V CDR1 and CDR2: LNHDA, SQIVND (reference sequence). The CDR3 length is 15 residues. The CDR3 nucleotides read TGTGCCAGTAGTGTAGACAGGGCGAACACCGGGGAGCTGTTTTTT. Amino acid sequence: CASSVDRANTGELFF.

The V call is TRBV7-5, the J call TRBJ2-2; the table's D gene call, TRBD1, was not cross checked with the DNA. TRBV7-5 is annotated as a pseudogene. The CDR3 has 17 amino acids. CDR3 amino acids: CARSQSGQGLNTGELFF. DNA for the CDR3: TGTGCCAGAAGCCAGTCTGGACAGGGCCTAAACACCGGGGAGCTGTTTTTT.

The V gene is TRBV30, the J gene TRBJ2-1, with 8 nucleotides matching TRBD2. V trimming: 3 bases; J trimming: 14 bases; junction bases outside the gene matches: 6. The V gene's germline CDR1 is GTSNPN and CDR2 SVGIG (reference sequence). The CDR3 extends over 11 amino acids. CDR3 protein: CAWSKVTSEFF. CDR3 nucleotide sequence: TGTGCCTGGAGCAAGGTGACTAGCGAGTTCTTC.

This chain's CDR3 is CASSYSWRGAYNEQFF. The CDR3 DNA reads as TGTGCCAGCAGTTACTCCTGGCGAGGAGCCTACAATGAGCAGTTCTTC. The chain is built from TRBV6-5 and TRBJ2-1, with no clear D. CDR3 length: 16 residues. Trimming cost V 0 bases and J 2 bases, with 11 bases left between them. From germline, CDR1 is MNHEY and CDR2 SVGAGI.

This sequence joins TRBV7-9 and TRBJ2-3; 12 bases are a match to TRBD2. The length of the CDR3 is 14 residues. The germline gives CDR1 SEHNR, CDR2 FQNEAQ (reference sequence). Trimming took 5 bases from V and 5 from J; bases not matched to a gene: 2. The CDR3 protein is CASSRGLAGDTQYF. In DNA, the CDR3 is TGTGCCAGCAGCCGGGGACTAGCGGGAGATACGCAGTATTTT.

This clone has just a few counts. The rearrangement uses TRBV5-1 and TRBJ1-6, with 7 bases identical to TRBD1. V dropped 4 bases and J dropped 9; count of bases not matched to a gene: 13. The CDR3 contains 16 residues. In germline, CDR1 is SGHRS, CDR2 YFSETQ. This CDR3 reads CASSRSGPGGSSPLHF. CDR3 in DNA: TGCGCCAGCAGCCGGAGTGGTCCAGGGGGGAGTTCACCCCTCCACTTT.

The chain employs TRBV27 and TRBJ1-2; TRBD1 aligns across 7 bases. V lost 8 bases and J lost 4; bases outside the gene matches: 10. Germline CDR1 reads MNHEY; CDR2 reads SMNVEV (reference sequence). The CDR3 extends over 14 amino acids. The DNA for the CDR3 is TGTGCCAGCTCAGTCGCAGGGGGTCCCTATGGCTACACCTTC. Protein product: CASSVAGGPYGYTF.

The chain carries TRBV7-8 and TRBJ2-3, with 7 bases fitting TRBD1. V dropped 1 base and J dropped 2; count of bases not matched to a gene: 3. Germline CDR1 and CDR2: SGHVS and FQNEAQ. The CDR3 is 15 amino acids. The DNA for the CDR3 is TGTGCCAGCAGCTTAGTCAAGGGGGCCACAGATACGCAGTATTTT. This gives the protein CASSLVKGATDTQYF. The full variable domain, with the rest looked up from reference TRBV7-8 and TRBJ2-3, is GAGVSQSPRYKVAKRGQDVALRCDPISGHVSLFWYQQALGQGPEFLTYFQNEAQLDKSGLPSDRFFAERPEGSVSTLKIQRTQQEDSAVYLCASSLVKGATDTQYFGPGTRLTVL.

V gene TRBV5-1 combines with J gene TRBJ2-2, with 9 bases identical to TRBD1. CDR3 size: 15 residues. With 4 bases clipped from V and 4 bases from J, the junction kept 5 bases outside the gene matches. CDR1 is SGHRS and CDR2 is YFSETQ in the germline V gene. The chain's CDR3 is CASSPGTGTTGELFF. CDR3 in DNA: TGCGCCAGCAGCCCCGGGACAGGGACCACCGGGGAGCTGTTTTTT.

Only a few counts were recorded for this clone. V is TRBV9 and J is TRBJ1-4; possible D gene TRBD1, 6 bases. Germline V gene data show CDR1 as SGDLS and CDR2 as YYNGEE. V lost 4 bases to trimming and J lost 8 bases, with 15 bases between them. This CDR3 has 14 amino acids. The DNA for the CDR3 is TGTGCCAGCAGCCCCGACAGGTTCGGGGAAAAACTGTTTTTT. Its protein product is CASSPDRFGEKLFF.

This chain joins TRBV6-1 and TRBJ2-1; TRBD2 agrees at 9 bases. This CDR3 is 15 amino acids long. Trimming at V came to 4 bases and at J to 6 bases, leaving 7 bases not matched to a gene. The germline CDR1 and CDR2 sequences are MNHNS and SASEGT. The CDR3 spells CASSGLGGGANEQFF. The CDR3 DNA reads as TGTGCCAGCAGTGGGTTGGGCGGGGGGGCCAATGAGCAGTTCTTC.

The V call is TRBV7-6, the J call TRBJ2-7; possible D gene TRBD1, 5 bases. The CDR3 consists of 19 residues. Germline CDR1 and CDR2: SGHVS and FNYEAQ. Trimming removed 5 bases from V and 0 bases from J, with 26 bases in between. CDR3 sequence: CASSPFFGFDRGSSYEQYF. The CDR3 region has the DNA TGTGCCAGCAGCCCGTTTTTTGGGTTCGACAGAGGCTCCTCCTACGAGCAGTACTTC.

J is TRBJ1-3 and V is TRBV6-1, with unresolved D. Trimming cost V 8 bases and J 4 bases, with 15 bases left between them. CDR3 length: 14 amino acids. Looked up from germline, CDR1 is MNHNS and CDR2 is SASEGT. The CDR3 DNA sequence: TGTGCCAGCTCGGAAGGGATTGGAGGAAACACCATATATTTT. The encoded protein is CASSEGIGGNTIYF.

The genes are TRBV18 and TRBJ1-1; D unresolved. CDR1 is KGHSH and CDR2 is LQKENI in the germline V gene. Trimming pared 4 bases from V and 10 bases from J, leaving 13 bases between. CDR3 size: 12 residues. CDR3: CASSREGVTAFF. The CDR3, as DNA: TGTGCCAGCTCACGAGAAGGAGTGACAGCTTTCTTT.

This chain links TRBV27 with TRBJ2-7; tentatively, D is TRBD2 (6 bases). The CDR3 consists of 13 residues. Germline loops: CDR1 MNHEY, CDR2 SMNVEV (reference sequence). V was pared by 0 bases and J by 4 bases, with 7 bases between. The CDR3 here is CASSLSGRYEQYF. The DNA for the CDR3 is TGTGCCAGCAGTTTATCAGGGAGGTACGAGCAGTACTTC.

This clone was detected a few times. The chain carries TRBV2 and TRBJ1-2; D gene uncertain. Germline V gene data show CDR1 as SNHLY and CDR2 as FYNNEI. Trimming pared 5 bases from V and 3 bases from J, leaving 10 bases between. The CDR3 is 13 residues long. The DNA for the CDR3 is TGTGCCAGCAGTCATCAGGAGGACTATGGCTACACCTTC. This codes for CASSHQEDYGYTF.

The chain uses TRBV9 and TRBJ2-2; no clear D gene. CDR3 length: 13 residues. CDR1 is SGDLS, CDR2 YYNGEE, per germline. V was shortened by 0 bases and J by 7 bases, with 7 bases between the two germline ends. CDR3 nucleotide sequence: TGTGCCAGCAGCGTAGATGGGTACGGGGAGCTGTTTTTT. Amino acids: CASSVDGYGELFF.

This chain connects TRBV28 to TRBJ2-5; 13 bases match TRBD2. CDR1 and CDR2 from the germline V gene are MDHEN and SYDVKM. The CDR3 sequence is 21 residues long. V shed 2 bases, J shed 4 bases, and the junction held 19 bases outside the gene matches. The CDR3 DNA sequence: TGTGCCAGCAGTTTAAGGGCTGGAAGACTAGCGGGAGGAACCTCCCCAGAGACCCAGTACTTC. Amino acid sequence: CASSLRAGRLAGGTSPETQYF.

The chain combines TRBV23-1 with TRBJ1-2; perhaps TRBD1 as D (6 bases). TRBV23-1 is noted as an ORF with a role that remains uncertain. V gave up 2 bases and J gave up 10 bases, with 17 bases separating them. The CDR3 runs to 14 residues. The CDR3 DNA follows: TGCGCCAGCAGTCAAGAGGACAGCATGGGGGTCTACACCTTC. Translated, it gives CASSQEDSMGVYTF.

The chain is built from TRBV7-3 and TRBJ2-7; D gene ambiguous. This CDR3 comprises 13 residues. Trimming removed 5 bases from V and 1 base from J, with 9 bases in between. CDR1 is SGHTA and CDR2 is FQGTGA in the germline V gene. The CDR3 nucleotides read TGTGCCAGCAGCCCCTACAAGTCCTACGAGCAGTACTTC. Protein sequence: CASSPYKSYEQYF.

The chain joins TRBV6-5 to TRBJ2-1; 8 positions match TRBD1. The length of the CDR3 is 13 residues. Germline trimming cut 4 bases from V and 6 bases from J; bases unmatched to any gene: 2. From germline, CDR1 is MNHEY and CDR2 SVGAGI. The CDR3 coding sequence is TGTGCCAGCAGTTTCAGGGGGCCCAATGAGCAGTTCTTC. It codes for CASSFRGPNEQFF.

The chain uses TRBV4-1 and TRBJ2-5; 10 nucleotides line up with TRBD1. This CDR3 has 15 residues. Germline CDR1 is MGHRA and CDR2 is YSYEKL. J lost 5 bases, V lost 4 bases, and 7 bases had no gene match. The CDR3 spells CASSLGTGAYETQYF. Here the CDR3 DNA reads TGCGCCAGCAGCCTCGGGACAGGGGCATACGAGACCCAGTACTTC.

The chain recombines TRBV13 with TRBJ1-2, with TRBD1 as a possible D gene (6 bases). The CDR3 is 14 amino acids. Germline CDR1 reads PRHDT; CDR2 reads FYEKMQ (reference sequence). V was clipped by 1 base and J by 4 bases, with 10 bases between them. In DNA form, the CDR3 reads TGTGCCAGCAGCTTAGACAGGGCGGCCTATGGCTACACCTTC. This sequence encodes CASSLDRAAYGYTF.

The chain has TRBV5-1 and TRBJ2-1, with TRBD1 identical over 7 bases. The CDR3 loop spans 14 amino acids. The ends lost 1 base at V and 8 bases at J; junction bases unmatched: 6. The germline V gene has CDR1 SGHRS and CDR2 YFSETQ. CDR3 sequence reads: CASSLSQGSHEQFF. The CDR3 DNA sequence: TGCGCCAGCAGCTTGTCACAGGGGAGCCATGAGCAGTTCTTC. The full variable domain, with the rest looked up from reference TRBV5-1 and TRBJ2-1, is KAGVTQTPRYLIKTRGQQVTLSCSPISGHRSVSWYQQTPGQGLQFLFEYFSETQRNKGNFPGRFSGRQFSNSRSEMNVSTLELGDSALYLCASSLSQGSHEQFFGPGTRLTVL.

The V call is TRBV6-1, the J call TRBJ1-1; D uncertain. The length of the CDR3 is 13 residues. Germline V gene lookup returns CDR1 MNHNS and CDR2 SASEGT. V dropped 6 bases and J dropped 0 bases, with 8 bases sitting between them. CDR3 DNA: TGTGCCAGCAGAAGGAACATGAACACTGAAGCTTTCTTT. This encodes CASRRNMNTEAFF.